The present TCR beta chain was sequenced within a study of shared clonotypes between healthy human individuals. Study-level information: Each donor contributed plates that comprised three CD4 naive, three CD4 memory, two CD8 naive and one CD8 memory. Overall study results and limits: Relative to clonotypes present in all four donors, those not shared had lower generation probabilities. Across a handful of donors, naive CD4 shared roughly 5%, naive CD8 over 3%, memory CD4 roughly 2.1%, memory CD8 about 0.4%.

Details on this clone: Its antigen is undetermined.

Libraries were prepared by immunoSEQ multiplex PCR; TCRdb keeps only in-frame clonotypes and omits some of them. This table has around 2.5 million clones, over 85% appearing once. In germline, CDR1 is SGHTA, CDR2 FQGNSA. V lost 5 bases to trimming and J lost 6 bases; unmatched junction nucleotides: 6. The CDR3 extends over 15 amino acids. This receptor was taken from a man in his late teens or twenties in good health. Some clones in this sample may be carry-over from other donors' samples. The chain recombines TRBV7-2 with TRBJ2-7, with 14 bases identical to TRBD2. The sequenced material came from naive CD4+ T cells from PBMCs. Subset meaning: CD45RA+ positively selected. The CDR3 coding sequence is TGTGCCAGCAGCCCGGGACTAGCGGGAGCATCCGAGCAGTACTTC. Amino acids: CASSPGLAGASEQYF.